Below, 24 T cell receptor beta chains from the same sample are listed, as sequenced in a study of early T cells in non-severe SARS-CoV-2 infection. In TCRdb, the 5' RACE reads were re-called with MiXCR into one record per CDR3 protein. Of 30,000 to 45,000 distinct CDR3 sequences listed, roughly 4.5% are singletons. Material: whole blood. The receptors come from an adult who was a healthcare worker with PCR-confirmed SARS-CoV-2 infection or an uninfected control (not recorded which).

With regard to this clonotype: A read error may explain this, as a much larger clone is one base away. V gene TRBV5-1 combines with J gene TRBJ2-7, with 10 bases lining up with TRBD1. With 5 bases clipped from V and 4 bases from J, the junction kept 9 bases outside the gene matches. Germline loops: CDR1 SGHRS, CDR2 YFSETQ. This CDR3 is 15 amino acids long. CDR3 DNA: TGCGCCAGCAGGCCGGGGACAGGGGAGTATTACGAGCAGTACTTC. This encodes CASRPGTGEYYEQYF.

The sample holds many counts of this clonotype. The chain uses TRBV10-1 and TRBJ2-1, with 15 bases identical to TRBD2. This CDR3 contains 18 residues. The germline CDR1 and CDR2 sequences are WNHNN and SYGVQD (reference sequence). V lost 6 bases and J lost 0; bases outside the gene matches: 6. In nucleotides, the CDR3 is TGCGCCAGCAGCGGGACTAGCGGGAGGTTAAGCTCCTACAATGAGCAGTTCTTC. This encodes CASSGTSGRLSSYNEQFF.

This clonotype was observed many times. The V and J genes are TRBV20-1 and TRBJ2-1, with 10 bases fitting TRBD2. CDR1 is DFQATT and CDR2 is SNEGSKA in the germline V gene (reference sequence). The ends lost 5 bases at V and 7 bases at J; junction bases unmatched: 14. This CDR3 contains 16 residues. The CDR3 DNA sequence: TGCAGTGCTTACCCAATTCTAGCGGGAGTCGGTAATGAGCAGTTCTTC. Translation: CSAYPILAGVGNEQFF.

This clonotype was observed many times. The chain recombines TRBV12-3 or TRBV12-4 with TRBJ2-3; tentatively, D is TRBD2 (5 bases). V lost 1 base, J lost 6 bases, and 11 bases lay in between. The CDR3 length is 14 residues. The chain's CDR3 is CASSLGTGGDTQYF. CDR3 coding DNA: TGTGCCAGCAGTTTAGGGACGGGCGGGGATACGCAGTATTTT.

This clonotype was observed at least ten times. The V gene is TRBV7-3, the J gene TRBJ2-3, with 11 bases lining up with TRBD2. V trimming: 4 bases; J trimming: 6 bases; junction bases outside the gene matches: 9. The CDR3 length is 16 residues. Germline CDR1 is SGHTA and CDR2 is FQGTGA. The CDR3 DNA reads TGTGCCAGCAGCTCCTCGACTAGCGGGAATAAGGATACGCAGTATTTT. Translation: CASSSSTSGNKDTQYF.

This clonotype was recorded many times. The gene calls are TRBV6-4 and TRBJ2-1; 8 nucleotides match TRBD2. The J segment lost 8 bases and the V segment lost 1 base, leaving 4 bases of the junction unmatched. The CDR3 contains 14 residues. Germline V CDR1 and CDR2: MRHNA, SNTAGT. The CDR3 reads CASSDWLAGDEQFF. For the CDR3, the DNA is TGTGCCAGCAGTGACTGGCTAGCGGGCGATGAGCAGTTCTTC.

This clonotype was found many times. The chain couples TRBV27 to TRBJ2-7, with D perhaps matching TRBD2 (7 bases). CDR1 and CDR2 from the germline V gene are MNHEY and SMNVEV (reference sequence). This CDR3 comprises 15 residues. V was pared by 2 bases and J by 7 bases, with 18 bases between. In DNA form, the CDR3 reads TGTGCCAGCAGTTTAGCGGGGGCCACTACGTGGGAGCAGTACTTC. Its translation: CASSLAGATTWEQYF.

This clonotype is classed as medium-sized. The rearrangement links TRBV12-3 or TRBV12-4 to TRBJ2-1, with 9 bases aligning to TRBD2. Losses at the gene ends were 3 bases for V and 13 bases for J; bases not matched to a gene: 10. The length of the CDR3 is 14 residues. This CDR3 is CASSFGTSTSSQFF. In DNA, the CDR3 is TGTGCCAGCAGTTTCGGGACTAGCACGTCATCTCAGTTCTTC.

Ten or more counts support this clonotype. The V gene is TRBV10-3, the J gene TRBJ2-6; a weak D match, TRBD2 (5 bases). CDR1 is ENHRY and CDR2 is SYGVKD in the germline V gene. Trimming stripped 0 bases from V and 3 bases from J, with 9 bases between. This CDR3 comprises 16 residues. DNA for the CDR3: TGTGCCATCAGTGAGTCGCCGAGGGTTGGGGCCAACGTCCTGACTTTC. This sequence encodes CAISESPRVGANVLTF.

This clonotype occurred many times. This chain joins TRBV29-1 and TRBJ2-5; D ambiguous. Germline CDR1 and CDR2: SQVTM and ANQGSEA. The CDR3 spans 12 residues. V was pared by 3 bases and J by 5 bases, with 10 bases between. Here the CDR3 reads CSVEVGYETQYF. The CDR3 DNA reads TGCAGCGTTGAGGTGGGATACGAGACCCAGTACTTC.

This clonotype was detected many times. This chain uses TRBV7-8 with TRBJ2-5, with D perhaps assigned TRBD1 or TRBD2 (6 bases each). There are 14 residues in the CDR3. In germline, CDR1 is SGHVS, CDR2 FQNEAQ. Deletions cut 5 bases from V and 1 base from J, with 11 bases between. In DNA, the CDR3 is TGTGCCAGCAGCCCCGGGGGCACCCAAGAGACCCAGTACTTC. It encodes CASSPGGTQETQYF.

This clonotype was seen repeatedly, ten times or more. The CDR3: CSVAGTSGQETQYF. The CDR3 region has the DNA TGCAGCGTCGCCGGGACTAGCGGCCAAGAGACCCAGTACTTC. The chain employs TRBV29-1 and TRBJ2-5; the match to TRBD2 covers 11 bases. V dropped 6 bases and J dropped 1; count of bases not matched to a gene: 4. The V gene's germline CDR1 is SQVTM and CDR2 ANQGSEA. CDR3 length: 14 residues.

There are a few counts of this clonotype. CDR3 region: CASSLTNTIYF. The DNA of the CDR3 is TGTGCCAGCAGTTTAACCAACACCATATATTTT. This chain uses TRBV12-3 or TRBV12-4 with TRBJ1-3; no clear D gene. CDR3 size: 11 residues. V was trimmed by 2 bases and J by 7 bases, leaving 3 bases between them.

This clonotype was picked up many times. One end of the junction does not line up with germline, which may come from a read error. The gene calls are TRBV7-3 and TRBJ1-1; no definite D call. The CDR3 runs 14 residues. The germline V gene has CDR1 SGHTA and CDR2 FQGTGA. CDR3 in DNA: TGTGCCAGCAGCTTACAGTACTCCGGCACTGAAGTTTTCTTT. It codes for CASSLQYSGTEVFF. The full variable domain, its missing parts supplied by reference TRBV7-3 and TRBJ1-1, is GAGVSQTPSNKVTEKGKYVELRCDPISGHTALYWYRQSLGQGPEFLIYFQGTGAADDSGLPNDRFFAVRPEGSVSTLKIQRTERGDSAVYLCASSLQYSGTEVFFGQGTRLTVV.

At least ten counts were recorded for this clonotype. The rearrangement joins TRBV7-8 to TRBJ2-1; 11 bases map to TRBD2. V shed 2 bases and J 5 bases; nucleotides not matched to a gene: 8. From germline, CDR1 is SGHVS and CDR2 FQNEAQ. The CDR3 has 17 amino acids. In DNA, the CDR3 is TGTGCCAGCAGCTTACCCATACTAGCGGGAGTCAACAATGAGCAGTTCTTC. It is translated as CASSLPILAGVNNEQFF.

The chain couples TRBV6-2 or TRBV6-3 to TRBJ2-7; 7 positions match TRBD2. Germline CDR1 is MNHEY and CDR2 is SVGEGT. CDR3 length equals 13 residues. With 7 bases clipped from V and 3 bases from J, the junction kept 6 bases outside the gene matches. The CDR3: CASKTSSGYEQYF. The CDR3 bases are TGTGCCAGCAAAACCTCTAGCGGCTACGAGCAGTACTTC.

This clonotype came up many times. The chain recombines TRBV5-1 with TRBJ1-2; unclear D gene. The germline V gene has CDR1 SGHRS and CDR2 YFSETQ. The CDR3 extends over 13 amino acids. Trimming shortened V by 2 bases and J by 4 bases, and 9 bases separated the two germline ends. The DNA for the CDR3 is TGCGCCAGCAGCTTCGGGGAGGTCTATGGCTACACCTTC. Translating it yields CASSFGEVYGYTF.

Ten or more counts support this clonotype. The gene calls are TRBV19 and TRBJ2-1; D is possibly TRBD2 (6 bases). The V end was cut by 10 bases, the J end by 0 bases, with 19 bases between. The CDR3 runs to 16 residues. The germline CDR1 and CDR2 sequences are LNHDA and SQIVND (reference sequence). CDR3: CATRAGHLGSYNEQFF. As DNA, the CDR3 is TGTGCCACCCGGGCGGGGCACCTTGGCTCCTACAATGAGCAGTTCTTC. Complete variable domain (other parts from reference TRBV19 and TRBJ2-1): DGGITQSPKYLFRKEGQNVTLSCEQNLNHDAMYWYRQDPGQGLRLIYYSQIVNDFQKGDIAEGYSVSREKKESFPLTVTSAQKNPTAFYLCATRAGHLGSYNEQFFGPGTRLTVL.

This clonotype has only a few counts. The V gene is TRBV18, the J gene TRBJ2-7; TRBD1 agrees at 7 bases. The junction had 6 bases not matched to a gene; V was cut back by 4 bases and J by 0 bases. The CDR3 runs to 15 residues. Germline V gene sequence: CDR1 KGHSH, CDR2 LQKENI. The CDR3 sequence: CASSQPGQPSYEQYF. In DNA form, the CDR3 reads TGTGCCAGCTCACAGCCGGGACAGCCCTCCTACGAGCAGTACTTC. The full variable domain, rest sourced from reference TRBV18 and TRBJ2-7, is NAGVMQNPRHLVRRRGQEARLRCSPMKGHSHVYWYRQLPEEGLKFMVYLQKENIIDESGMPKERFSAEFPKEGPSILRIQQVVRGDSAAYFCASSQPGQPSYEQYFGPGTRLTVT.

This clonotype showed up many times. The chain couples TRBV27 to TRBJ2-7; D gene ambiguous. V was trimmed by 6 bases and J by 2 bases, leaving 11 bases between them. CDR1 is MNHEY, CDR2 SMNVEV, per germline (reference sequence). CDR3 length: 13 residues. The CDR3 loop is CASSSTLAYEQYF. In DNA form, the CDR3 reads TGTGCCAGCAGCTCCACTTTGGCCTACGAGCAGTACTTC.

This clonotype was counted a few times. The chain has TRBV18 and TRBJ1-6; D ambiguous. Germline CDR1 KGHSH, CDR2 LQKENI. V was clipped by 2 bases and J by 10 bases, with 15 bases between them. This CDR3 spans 15 amino acids. The DNA of the CDR3 is TGTGCCAGCTCACCATCGGGTTCGAAAAAGTCACCCCTCCACTTT. Amino acid sequence: CASSPSGSKKSPLHF. The whole variable domain, filled in from reference TRBV18 and TRBJ1-6, reads NAGVMQNPRHLVRRRGQEARLRCSPMKGHSHVYWYRQLPEEGLKFMVYLQKENIIDESGMPKERFSAEFPKEGPSILRIQQVVRGDSAAYFCASSPSGSKKSPLHFGNGTRLTVT.

The sample holds many counts of this clonotype. CDR3 bases: TGTGCCAGCAGTTTGCAGCGGAGCGGAAATACGCAGTATTTT. This encodes CASSLQRSGNTQYF. V gene TRBV28 combines with J gene TRBJ2-3; the D gene is possibly TRBD2 (5 bases). The length of the CDR3 is 14 residues. Trimming took off 3 bases at V and 7 bases at J, with 14 bases between the two ends. Germline lookup yields CDR1 MDHEN and CDR2 SYDVKM.

The rearrangement links TRBV5-5 to TRBJ1-5, with TRBD1 identical over 7 bases. This CDR3 has 16 amino acids. Trimming cost V 2 bases and J 4 bases; bases outside gene matches: 9. Per germline, CDR1 SGHKS and CDR2 YYEKEE (reference sequence). The CDR3, as DNA: TGTGCCAGCAGCTTAAACTGGGACAGCCCTAATCAGCCCCAGCATTTT. It translates to CASSLNWDSPNQPQHF.

This clonotype was counted at least ten times. The rearrangement joins TRBV29-1 to TRBJ1-1, with D tentatively TRBD1 (5 bases). CDR3 length: 14 residues. From germline, CDR1 is SQVTM and CDR2 ANQGSEA. Trimming removed 5 bases from V and 4 bases from J, with 17 bases in between. In DNA form, the CDR3 reads TGCAGCGTTTCGGGGGGGGAGCCGGGCACTGAAGCTTTCTTT. Protein sequence: CSVSGGEPGTEAFF.